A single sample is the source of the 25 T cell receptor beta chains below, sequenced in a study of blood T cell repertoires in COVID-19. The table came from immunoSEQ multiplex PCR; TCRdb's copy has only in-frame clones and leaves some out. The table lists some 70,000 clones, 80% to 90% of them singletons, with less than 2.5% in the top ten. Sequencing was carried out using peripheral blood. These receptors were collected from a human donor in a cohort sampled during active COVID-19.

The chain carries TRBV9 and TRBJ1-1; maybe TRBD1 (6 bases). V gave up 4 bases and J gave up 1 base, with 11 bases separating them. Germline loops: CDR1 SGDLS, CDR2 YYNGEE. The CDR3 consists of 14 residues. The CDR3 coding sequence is TGTGCCAGCAGCCAAAGAGGGGGGAACACTGAAGCTTTCTTT. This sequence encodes CASSQRGGNTEAFF.

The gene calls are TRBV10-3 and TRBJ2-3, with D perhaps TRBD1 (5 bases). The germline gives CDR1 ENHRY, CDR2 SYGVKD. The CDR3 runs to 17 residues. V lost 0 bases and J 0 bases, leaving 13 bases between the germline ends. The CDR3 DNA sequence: TGTGCCATCAGTGAGTCACCCAGGGTGGAGAGCACAGATACGCAGTATTTT. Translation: CAISESPRVESTDTQYF.

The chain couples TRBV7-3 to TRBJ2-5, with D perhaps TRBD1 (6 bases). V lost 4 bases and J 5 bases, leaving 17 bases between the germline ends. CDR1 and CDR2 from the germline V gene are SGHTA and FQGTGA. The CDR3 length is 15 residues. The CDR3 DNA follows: TGTGCCAGCAGCTCCTTAGGGGGAAAAGGGGAGACCCAGTACTTC. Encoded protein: CASSSLGGKGETQYF. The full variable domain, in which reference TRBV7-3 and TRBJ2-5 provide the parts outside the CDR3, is GAGVSQTPSNKVTEKGKYVELRCDPISGHTALYWYRQSLGQGPEFLIYFQGTGAADDSGLPNDRFFAVRPEGSVSTLKIQRTERGDSAVYLCASSSLGGKGETQYFGPGTRLLVL.

The CDR3 here is CASSPNPSLGAGNTIYF. The DNA of the CDR3 is TGTGCCAGCAGTCCTAACCCTAGTCTGGGAGCGGGAAACACCATATATTTT. The chain joins TRBV28 to TRBJ1-3, with D unresolved. CDR1 is MDHEN, CDR2 SYDVKM, per germline. Trimming cost V 5 bases and J 4 bases, with 21 bases left between them. The CDR3 sequence is 17 residues long.

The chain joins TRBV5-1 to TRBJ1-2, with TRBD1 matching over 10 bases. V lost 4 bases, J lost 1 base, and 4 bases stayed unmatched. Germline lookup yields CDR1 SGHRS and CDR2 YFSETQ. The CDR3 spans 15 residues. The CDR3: CASSNRDRGNYGYTF. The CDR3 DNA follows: TGCGCCAGCAGCAACCGGGACAGGGGTAACTATGGCTACACCTTC.

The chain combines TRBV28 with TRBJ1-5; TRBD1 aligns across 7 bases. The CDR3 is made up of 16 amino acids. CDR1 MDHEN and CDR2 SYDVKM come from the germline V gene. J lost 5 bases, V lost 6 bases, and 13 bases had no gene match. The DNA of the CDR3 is TGTGCCAGCAGAGGGGGCTTCTTCGAGAGGGATCAGCCCCAGCATTTT. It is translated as CASRGGFFERDQPQHF.

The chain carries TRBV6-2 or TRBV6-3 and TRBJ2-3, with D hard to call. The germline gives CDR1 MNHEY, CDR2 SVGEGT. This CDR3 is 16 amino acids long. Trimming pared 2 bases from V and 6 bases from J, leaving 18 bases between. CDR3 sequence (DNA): TGTGCCAGCAGTTACCCCCCGGTCCCCCCTAGGGATACGCAGTATTTT. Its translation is CASSYPPVPPRDTQYF.

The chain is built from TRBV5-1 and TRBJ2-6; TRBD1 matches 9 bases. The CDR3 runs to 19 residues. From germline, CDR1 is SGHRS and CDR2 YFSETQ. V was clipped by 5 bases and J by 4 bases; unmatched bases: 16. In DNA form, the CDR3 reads TGCGCCAGCAGGAGGGTTGGGACAGGGAGTCCGGAGGGGGCCAACGTCCTGACTTTC. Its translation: CASRRVGTGSPEGANVLTF.

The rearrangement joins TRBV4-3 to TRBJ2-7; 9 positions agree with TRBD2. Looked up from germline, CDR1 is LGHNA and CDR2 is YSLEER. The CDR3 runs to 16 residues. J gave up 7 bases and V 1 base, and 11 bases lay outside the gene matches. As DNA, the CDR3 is TGCGCCAGCAGCCAAGTGGTTAGCGGGAGAGGAGGAGAGCAGTACTTC. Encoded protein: CASSQVVSGRGGEQYF.

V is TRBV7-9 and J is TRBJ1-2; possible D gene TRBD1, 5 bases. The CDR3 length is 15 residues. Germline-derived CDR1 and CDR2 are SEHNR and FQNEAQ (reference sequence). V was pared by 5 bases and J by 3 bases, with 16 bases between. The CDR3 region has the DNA TGTGCCAGCAGCCCGGGGGGGGGTGCATACTATGGCTACACCTTC. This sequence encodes CASSPGGGAYYGYTF.

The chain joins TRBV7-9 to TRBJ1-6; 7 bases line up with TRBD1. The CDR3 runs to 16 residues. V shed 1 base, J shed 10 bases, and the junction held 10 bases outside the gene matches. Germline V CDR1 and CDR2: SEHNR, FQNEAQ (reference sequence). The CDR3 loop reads CASSLGGARGASPLHF. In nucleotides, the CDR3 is TGTGCCAGCAGCTTAGGCGGTGCCAGGGGGGCCTCACCCCTCCACTTT.

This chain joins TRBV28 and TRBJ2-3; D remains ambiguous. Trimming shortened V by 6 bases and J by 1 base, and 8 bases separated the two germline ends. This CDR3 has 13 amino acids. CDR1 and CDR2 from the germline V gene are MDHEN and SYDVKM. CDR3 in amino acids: CASSHLRTDTQYF. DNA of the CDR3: TGTGCCAGCAGCCATCTACGCACAGATACGCAGTATTTT.

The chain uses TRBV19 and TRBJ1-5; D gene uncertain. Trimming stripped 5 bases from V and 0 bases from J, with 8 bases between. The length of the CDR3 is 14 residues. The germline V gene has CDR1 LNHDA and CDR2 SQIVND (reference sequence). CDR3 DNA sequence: TGTGCCAGTAGTTGGCTTTTTAGCAATCAGCCCCAGCATTTT. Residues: CASSWLFSNQPQHF.

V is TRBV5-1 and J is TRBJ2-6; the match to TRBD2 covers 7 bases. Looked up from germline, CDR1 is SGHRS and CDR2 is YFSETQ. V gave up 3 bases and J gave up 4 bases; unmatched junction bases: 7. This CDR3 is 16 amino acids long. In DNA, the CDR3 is TGCGCCAGCAGCTCAACGGGGGGACGGGGGGCCAACGTCCTGACTTTC. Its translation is CASSSTGGRGANVLTF. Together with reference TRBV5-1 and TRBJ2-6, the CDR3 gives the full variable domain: KAGVTQTPRYLIKTRGQQVTLSCSPISGHRSVSWYQQTPGQGLQFLFEYFSETQRNKGNFPGRFSGRQFSNSRSEMNVSTLELGDSALYLCASSSTGGRGANVLTFGAGSRLTVL.

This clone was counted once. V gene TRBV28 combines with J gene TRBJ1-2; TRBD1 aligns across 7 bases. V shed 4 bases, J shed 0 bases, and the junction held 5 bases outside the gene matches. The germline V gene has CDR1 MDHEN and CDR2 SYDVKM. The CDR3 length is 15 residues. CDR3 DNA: TGTGCCAGCAGTTCGACAGGGTTAGCTAACTATGGCTACACCTTC. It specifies CASSSTGLANYGYTF.

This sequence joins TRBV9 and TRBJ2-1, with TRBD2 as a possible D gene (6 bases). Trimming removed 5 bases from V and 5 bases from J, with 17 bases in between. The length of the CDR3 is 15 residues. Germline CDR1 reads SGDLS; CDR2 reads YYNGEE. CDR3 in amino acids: CASRPSGSIDNEQFF. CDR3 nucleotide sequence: TGTGCCAGCAGGCCAAGCGGGTCCATTGACAATGAGCAGTTCTTC.

DNA for the CDR3: TGTGCCAGCAGCACCCGGGAGAGCGGGGAGCTGTTTTTT. It encodes CASSTRESGELFF. This sequence joins TRBV11-2 and TRBJ2-2, with D perhaps TRBD2 (6 bases). Per the germline V gene, CDR1 is SGHAT and CDR2 is FQNNGV. V shed 5 bases and J shed 7 bases, with 11 bases lying between them. The CDR3 has 13 amino acids.

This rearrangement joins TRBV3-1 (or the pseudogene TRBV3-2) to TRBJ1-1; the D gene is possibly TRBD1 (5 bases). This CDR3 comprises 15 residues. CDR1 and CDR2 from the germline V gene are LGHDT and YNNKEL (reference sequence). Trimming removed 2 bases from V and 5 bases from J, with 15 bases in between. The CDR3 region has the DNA TGTGCCAGCAGCCAAATCCGACAGCTTAGGACTGAAGCTTTCTTT. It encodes CASSQIRQLRTEAFF.

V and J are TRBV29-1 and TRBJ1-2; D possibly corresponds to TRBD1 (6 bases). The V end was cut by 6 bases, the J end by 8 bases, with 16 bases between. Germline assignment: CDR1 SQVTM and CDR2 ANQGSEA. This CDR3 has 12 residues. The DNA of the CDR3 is TGCAGCGTCAAAGGACAAGGGGGAGGCTACACCTTC. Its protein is CSVKGQGGGYTF.

CDR3 in amino acids: CASSGTFLPPGSGNTIYF. The DNA for the CDR3 is TGTGCCAGCTCCGGGACTTTCCTCCCTCCCGGCTCTGGAAACACCATATATTTT. The chain joins TRBV2 to TRBJ1-3, with D perhaps matching TRBD1 (5 bases). CDR3 length: 18 amino acids. The ends were cut back, 8 bases at V and 0 bases at J, with 23 bases in the middle. CDR1 is SNHLY, CDR2 FYNNEI, per germline. The complete variable domain, with remaining parts taken from reference TRBV2 and TRBJ1-3, reads EPEVTQTPSHQVTQMGQEVILRCVPISNHLYFYWYRQILGQKVEFLVSFYNNEISEKSEIFDDQFSVERPDGSNFTLKIRSTKLEDSAMYFCASSGTFLPPGSGNTIYFGEGSWLTVV.

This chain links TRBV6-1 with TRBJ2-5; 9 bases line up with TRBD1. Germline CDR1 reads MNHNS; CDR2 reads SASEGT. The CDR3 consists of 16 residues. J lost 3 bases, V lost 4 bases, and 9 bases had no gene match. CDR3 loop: CASSVIRTGDEETQYF. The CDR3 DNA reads TGTGCCAGCAGTGTTATTCGGACAGGGGATGAAGAGACCCAGTACTTC.

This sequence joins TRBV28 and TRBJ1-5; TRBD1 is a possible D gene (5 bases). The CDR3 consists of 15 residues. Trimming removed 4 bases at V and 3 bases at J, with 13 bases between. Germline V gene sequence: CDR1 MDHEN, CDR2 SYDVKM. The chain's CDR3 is CASSWGLRPNQPQHF. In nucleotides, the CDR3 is TGTGCCAGCAGTTGGGGCCTGCGCCCCAATCAGCCCCAGCATTTT.

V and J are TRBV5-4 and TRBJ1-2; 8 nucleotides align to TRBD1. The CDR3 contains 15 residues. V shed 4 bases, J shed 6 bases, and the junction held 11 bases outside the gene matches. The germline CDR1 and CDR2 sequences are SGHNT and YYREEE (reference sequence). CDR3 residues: CASSPQGALVNGYTF. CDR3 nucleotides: TGTGCCAGCAGCCCTCAGGGGGCGTTAGTTAATGGCTACACCTTC.

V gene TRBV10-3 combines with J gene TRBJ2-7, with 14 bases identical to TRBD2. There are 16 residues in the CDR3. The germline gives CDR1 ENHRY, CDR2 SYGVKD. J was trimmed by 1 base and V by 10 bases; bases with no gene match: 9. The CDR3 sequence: CATAGTSGRRSYEQYF. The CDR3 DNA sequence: TGTGCCACCGCGGGGACTAGCGGGAGAAGGTCCTACGAGCAGTACTTC.

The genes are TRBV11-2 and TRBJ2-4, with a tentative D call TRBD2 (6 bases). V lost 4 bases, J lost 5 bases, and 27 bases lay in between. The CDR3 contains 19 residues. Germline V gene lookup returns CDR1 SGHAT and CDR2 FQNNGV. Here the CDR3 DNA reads TGTGCCAGCAGCTCAACCCACCTCATAGGGTACGGGGGTCAAAACATTCAGTACTTC. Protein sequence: CASSSTHLIGYGGQNIQYF.